These T cell receptor beta chains were read from a single sample in a study of shared clonotypes between healthy human individuals. Assay: immunoSEQ multiplex PCR; the TCRdb copy retains only in-frame clones and omits some. Of nearly 2 million clones listed, about 94% are singletons. Sequences were obtained from naive CD8+ T cells sorted from blood. Receptor source: a man younger than 30 in good health. Each CDR3 is given with its conserved first and last residue. A D gene is named only where the DNA matches it firmly. Not all rows give a size; the values are once, few, many and, for expanded clones, a class.

d_gene | abundance | j_gene | len | v_gene | CDR3nt | CDR3aa
TRBD2 | NA | TRBJ2-3 | 10 | TRBV6-5 | TGTGCCAGCAGTTTGCAGGTGGGACTATTT | CASSLQVGLF
NA | NA | TRBJ1-3 | 13 | TRBV12-5 | TGTGCTAGTGGTTTGGGTGGAAGAAACACCATATATTTT | CASGLGGRNTIYF
NA | NA | TRBJ2-7 | 15 | TRBV4-2 | TGTGCCAGCAGCCAAGAAGTAGGGTTGGTTACCGAGCAGTACTTC | CASSQEVGLVTEQYF
NA | NA | TRBJ1-5 | 15 | TRBV15 | TGTGCCACCAGCAGAGAAACAGGGTTTGGACAGCCCCAGCATTTT | CATSRETGFGQPQHF
NA | NA | TRBJ1-1 | 13 | TRBV2 | TGTGCCAGCAGTGAGAGGACGGGAACTGAAGCTTTCTTT | CASSERTGTEAFF
NA | NA | TRBJ2-7 | 12 | TRBV9 | TGTGCCAGCAGCTTTTATGAAAACGAGCAGTACTTC | CASSFYENEQYF
NA | NA | TRBJ2-4 | 14 | TRBV7-9 | TGTGCCAGCAGCCCCTCATGGGACGTAAACATTCAGTACTTC | CASSPSWDVNIQYF
NA | NA | TRBJ1-4 | 14 | TRBV9 | TGTGCCAGCAGTGGCGGAGCAACTAATGAAAAACTGTTTTTT | CASSGGATNEKLFF
NA | NA | TRBJ2-5 | 14 | TRBV9 | TGTGCCAGCAGCGTAGATGGGTACCAAGAGACCCAGTACTTC | CASSVDGYQETQYF
NA | NA | TRBJ2-2 | 14 | TRBV4-1 | TGCGCCAGCAGCCTCCGACTTTACACCGGGGAGCTGTTTTTT | CASSLRLYTGELFF
NA | NA | TRBJ1-1 | 12 | TRBV29-1 | TGCAGCGTGGCCCCCATGAACACTGAAGCTTTCTTT | CSVAPMNTEAFF
NA | NA | TRBJ1-2 | 13 | TRBV9 | TGTGCCAGCAGCCCCCCGGGACCACGGGGCTACACCTTC | CASSPPGPRGYTF
TRBD1 | NA | TRBJ2-7 | 13 | TRBV7-9 | TGCGCCAGCAGCTCCGGGACAGTCTACGAGCAGTACTTC | CASSSGTVYEQYF
NA | NA | TRBJ2-5 | 11 | TRBV10-3 | TGTGCCGTGTTAGGGAAAGAGACCCAGTACTTC | CAVLGKETQYF
TRBD2 | NA | TRBJ2-1 | 16 | TRBV10-3 | TGTGCCATCAGGGGGAGCGGGATAGGGTCCTACAATGAGCAGTTCTTC | CAIRGSGIGSYNEQFF
TRBD1 | once | TRBJ2-7 | 14 | TRBV10-3 | TGTGCCATCAGTGGAGGACAGGGTGGCTACGAGCAGTACTTC | CAISGGQGGYEQYF
NA | once | TRBJ2-7 | 14 | TRBV11-2 | TGTGCCAGCAGCTTGGGGCAGGGGAACTACGAGCAGTACTTC | CASSLGQGNYEQYF
NA | NA | TRBJ2-1 | 16 | TRBV4-1 | TGCGCCAGCAGCCAAGGCCGCGGCAGGGGTTACAATGAGCAGTTCTTC | CASSQGRGRGYNEQFF
NA | NA | TRBJ2-1 | 15 | TRBV9 | TGTGCCAGCAGCGCACAGGGCGTCGGGTACAATGAGCAGTTCTTC | CASSAQGVGYNEQFF
TRBD2 | NA | TRBJ2-3 | 15 | TRBV7-8 | TGTGCCAGCAGCCCTACGGGACTAGCGGCAGATACGCAGTATTTT | CASSPTGLAADTQYF